Listed here is a single TCR beta chain. Its target is not known. The record originates from a study of T cell responses to AZD1222 COVID-19 vaccine. About the research overall: Analyses pooled second doses at about 4 or about 12 weeks.

Sequenced by immunoSEQ multiplex PCR; TCRdb stores in-frame clones only, minus some. The sample gives about 49,000 clones, around 80% of which show up once; 6.6% is in the top ten. Findings and limits, study-wide: Sampling captured repertoires only after the peak T cell response.

This receptor was taken from an adult in good health. This specimen consisted of peripheral blood, obtained on day 0 of AZD1222 vaccination.

The CDR3 spells CASSLGDRGILHTEAFF. CDR3 nucleotides: TGTGCCAGCAGCCTGGGGGACAGGGGCATCCTGCACACTGAAGCTTTCTTT. The rearrangement joins TRBV5-4 to TRBJ1-1, with TRBD1 identical over 10 bases. CDR1 is SGHNT and CDR2 is YYREEE in the germline V gene (reference sequence). The trim removed 4 bases at V and 3 bases at J, leaving 12 bases unmatched. The CDR3 has 17 residues.